These 24 T cell receptor beta chains share one sample of origin, sequenced in a study of blood T cell repertoires in COVID-19. This table comes from immunoSEQ multiplex PCR, and its TCRdb copy is limited to in-frame clones, with some not included. This table has about 170,000 clones, 70% to 90% appearing once. The sequenced sample was PBMCs or T cells enriched from blood (not recorded which). Every receptor here comes from a woman aged 45 to 65 who had recovered from COVID-19.

The J gene is TRBJ2-1, the V gene TRBV7-9; D may be TRBD1 (5 bases). This CDR3 is built from 15 residues. Per the germline V gene, CDR1 is SEHNR and CDR2 is FQNEAQ (reference sequence). The V gene lost 5 bases and the J gene lost 0 bases, with 11 bases spanning the gap. The CDR3: CASSLRQSSYNEQFF. CDR3 DNA: TGTGCCAGCAGCCTACGACAGAGCTCCTACAATGAGCAGTTCTTC. The complete variable domain, with remaining parts taken from reference TRBV7-9 and TRBJ2-1, reads DTGVSQNPRHKITKRGQNVTFRCDPISEHNRLYWYRQTLGQGPEFLTYFQNEAQLEKSRLLSDRFSAERPKGSFSTLEIQRTEQGDSAMYLCASSLRQSSYNEQFFGPGTRLTVL.

The rearrangement joins TRBV6-5 to TRBJ2-5; D perhaps matches TRBD1 (6 bases). The CDR3 has 15 amino acids. V gave up 7 bases and J gave up 1 base, with 16 bases separating them. Germline CDR1 is MNHEY and CDR2 is SVGAGI. The CDR3 sequence: CASMGAGLLQETQYF. DNA of the CDR3: TGTGCCAGCATGGGGGCGGGCCTCCTCCAAGAGACCCAGTACTTC.

The chain has TRBV7-6 and TRBJ2-7, with 9 bases identical to TRBD2. The V gene's germline CDR1 is SGHVS and CDR2 FNYEAQ. The CDR3 is 16 amino acids. V shed 0 bases, J shed 3 bases, and the junction held 6 bases outside the gene matches. CDR3 in DNA: TGTGCCAGCAGCTTAGCTGGGGGAGCGGGGGGCTACGAGCAGTACGTC. Amino acid sequence: CASSLAGGAGGYEQYV.

The chain uses TRBV19 and TRBJ1-5, with a possible D match to TRBD1 (5 bases). Germline V lookup: CDR1 LNHDA, CDR2 SQIVND (reference sequence). Trimming shortened V by 10 bases and J by 13 bases, and 17 bases separated the two germline ends. CDR3 length equals 11 residues. The CDR3 nucleotides are TGTGCCACCAAAACCGGGGCGGGGCAGCATTTT. Residues: CATKTGAGQHF.

V usage is TRBV7-2 and J usage is TRBJ1-1, with D unresolved. The V and J ends lost 1 base and 11 bases respectively, with 11 bases between them. The CDR3 has 12 amino acids. CDR1 SGHTA and CDR2 FQGNSA come from the germline V gene. In nucleotides, the CDR3 is TGTGCCAGCAGCTTAGTCGGGAAAGGGGCTTTCTTT. It is translated as CASSLVGKGAFF.

J is TRBJ1-2 and V is TRBV19; TRBD1 aligns across 9 bases. The junction had 9 bases not matched to a gene; V was cut back by 5 bases and J by 2 bases. The CDR3 is made up of 16 amino acids. The germline CDR1 and CDR2 sequences are LNHDA and SQIVND (reference sequence). The CDR3 here is CASSSTGGFKNYGYTF. The CDR3 nucleotides are TGTGCCAGTAGTTCTACAGGGGGCTTTAAAAACTATGGCTACACCTTC.

The chain uses TRBV7-2 and TRBJ1-2; TRBD1 matches 8 bases. CDR3 length: 13 residues. Unmatched junction bases numbered 6, after V lost 4 bases and J lost 8 bases. Germline-derived CDR1 and CDR2 are SGHTA and FQGNSA. The CDR3 reads CASSSSTGEGYTF. The CDR3 DNA follows: TGTGCCAGCAGCTCTTCGACAGGGGAAGGCTACACCTTC. The full variable domain, in which reference TRBV7-2 and TRBJ1-2 provide the parts outside the CDR3, is GAGVSQSPSNKVTEKGKDVELRCDPISGHTALYWYRQSLGQGLEFLIYFQGNSAPDKSGLPSDRFSAERTGGSVSTLTIQRTQQEDSAVYLCASSSSTGEGYTFGSGTRLTVV.

The chain uses TRBV2 and TRBJ1-6, with D perhaps matching TRBD1 (5 bases). The CDR3 totals 12 residues. V gave up 5 bases and J gave up 10 bases, with 9 bases separating them. Germline V gene data show CDR1 as SNHLY and CDR2 as FYNNEI. The CDR3 DNA reads TGTGCCAGCAGTACGGGACTCTCACCCCTCCACTTT. Translated: CASSTGLSPLHF.

This sequence joins TRBV3-1 (or the pseudogene TRBV3-2) and TRBJ2-7, with D possibly being TRBD2 (5 bases). Per the germline V gene, CDR1 is LGHDT and CDR2 is YNNKEL (reference sequence). Trimming cost V 6 bases and J 4 bases, with 13 bases left between them. The CDR3 spans 13 residues. CDR3 DNA sequence: TGTGCCAGCAGTCCCGCCGGGATATACGAGCAGTACGTC. This translates into CASSPAGIYEQYV.

The rearrangement uses TRBV28 and TRBJ2-5; D is perhaps TRBD1 (6 bases). V was shortened by 10 bases and J by 5 bases, with 11 bases between the two germline ends. CDR3 length equals 11 residues. The germline V gene has CDR1 MDHEN and CDR2 SYDVKM. In DNA, the CDR3 is TGTGCCACCTACAGGGCCGAGACCCAGTACTTC. It yields the protein CATYRAETQYF.

The J gene is TRBJ2-3, the V gene TRBV27; the match to TRBD2 covers 11 bases. CDR1 MNHEY and CDR2 SMNVEV come from the germline V gene (reference sequence). With V trimmed by 3 bases and J by 5 bases, 10 bases remained unmatched. The CDR3 is 17 amino acids. CDR3 sequence: CASSFRFSGRGGDTQYF. The CDR3 DNA is TGTGCCAGCAGTTTCCGGTTTAGCGGGAGGGGGGGAGATACGCAGTATTTT.

This clone was seen just once. The V and J genes are TRBV7-6 and TRBJ1-4; D is perhaps TRBD1 (5 bases). This CDR3 region has 19 residues. Germline CDR1 SGHVS, CDR2 FNYEAQ. The V and J ends lost 1 base and 0 bases respectively, with 18 bases between them. The CDR3 region has the DNA TGTGCCAGCAGCTTAGTGGGCAGGAGAGAGACAGCAACTAATGAAAAACTGTTTTTT. This encodes CASSLVGRRETATNEKLFF.

The chain couples TRBV15 to TRBJ2-3; TRBD1 might be the D (5 bases). This CDR3 region has 19 residues. V lost 5 bases and J lost 1, with 25 bases in between. CDR1 and CDR2 from the germline V gene are LNHNV and YYDKDF (reference sequence). The chain's CDR3 is CATSSDPLGWGEGTDTQYF. In DNA, the CDR3 is TGTGCCACCAGCTCGGACCCCTTGGGGTGGGGCGAGGGCACAGATACGCAGTATTTT.

In its sample, this clone was seen a few times. Written as DNA, the CDR3 is TGTGCCTGGAGTGTACTGGGGCGGTGGATGAACACTGAAGCTTTCTTT. Translated: CAWSVLGRWMNTEAFF. The chain carries TRBV30 and TRBJ1-1, with D perhaps TRBD1 (5 bases). Germline values: CDR1 GTSNPN, CDR2 SVGIG (reference sequence). The ends were cut back, 0 bases at V and 0 bases at J, with 14 bases in the middle. There are 16 residues in the CDR3.

This clone was detected a few times. The chain combines TRBV3-1 (or the pseudogene TRBV3-2) with TRBJ1-3; D not resolved. The CDR3 has 14 residues. The V gene lost 4 bases and the J gene lost 3 bases, with 10 bases spanning the gap. Germline values: CDR1 LGHDT, CDR2 YNNKEL (reference sequence). CDR3 DNA: TGTGCCAGCAGCCGCCGGGATGGTGGAAACACCATATATTTT. It yields the protein CASSRRDGGNTIYF.

The V and J genes are TRBV7-8 and TRBJ1-2, with TRBD1 matching 7 bases. CDR1 is SGHVS and CDR2 is FQNEAQ in the germline V gene. The V and J ends lost 9 bases and 8 bases, in that order; junction bases with no gene match: 12. The CDR3 length is 13 residues. This chain's CDR3 is CASGDRVQRGYTF. The CDR3 nucleotides read TGTGCCAGTGGAGACAGGGTACAACGGGGCTACACCTTC.

V and J are TRBV7-2 and TRBJ2-5; a weak D match, TRBD2 (5 bases). Germline lookup yields CDR1 SGHTA and CDR2 FQGNSA. The CDR3 is made up of 15 amino acids. Trimming removed 6 bases at V and 2 bases at J, with 16 bases between. CDR3 sequence (DNA): TGTGCCAGCAGGCCACCGGGAAGAATACAAGAGACCCAGTACTTC. Protein: CASRPPGRIQETQYF.

CDR3 DNA sequence: TGTGCCAGCAGTTTTGGACAGGCAGGCAGTTCACCCCTCCACTTT. Encoded protein: CASSFGQAGSSPLHF. The chain has TRBV27 and TRBJ1-6; 7 bases match TRBD1. The CDR3 extends over 15 amino acids. The V and J ends lost 3 bases and 9 bases, in that order; junction bases with no gene match: 8. The germline V gene encodes CDR1 MNHEY and CDR2 SMNVEV (reference sequence).

The rearrangement joins TRBV12-3 or TRBV12-4 to TRBJ2-1; tentatively, D is TRBD2 (7 bases). The V and J ends lost 5 bases and 8 bases respectively, with 13 bases between them. The CDR3 is made up of 13 amino acids. The CDR3 sequence: CASSDGGAHEQFF. CDR3 sequence (DNA): TGTGCCAGCAGTGATGGGGGGGCGCATGAGCAGTTCTTC.

This chain links TRBV7-9 with TRBJ2-5, with D unclear. Deletions cut 2 bases from V and 3 bases from J, with 7 bases between. In germline, CDR1 is SEHNR, CDR2 FQNEAQ (reference sequence). The CDR3 sequence is 13 residues long. CDR3: CASSLPPKETQYF. CDR3 DNA sequence: TGTGCCAGCAGCTTACCCCCCAAAGAGACCCAGTACTTC.

CDR3 sequence reads: CASSLYRGEAFF. In DNA, the CDR3 is TGTGCCAGCAGTTTATACAGGGGGGAAGCTTTCTTT. The rearrangement uses TRBV28 and TRBJ1-1, with TRBD1 matching over 8 bases. Trimming at V came to 1 base and at J to 8 bases, leaving 0 bases not matched to a gene. The CDR3 is 12 residues long. CDR1 MDHEN and CDR2 SYDVKM come from the germline V gene.

CDR3 sequence (DNA): TGTGCCTGGAGTGTAGGCGGGGATAATCAGCCCCAGCATTTT. This codes for CAWSVGGDNQPQHF. The chain links TRBV30 to TRBJ1-5; D unclear. The CDR3 is 14 residues long. V was shortened by 0 bases and J by 4 bases, with 10 bases between the two germline ends. Per germline, CDR1 GTSNPN and CDR2 SVGIG (reference sequence).

CDR3 in DNA: TGTGCCAGCAGCTTACATAGCGGGGGGGCCGCCGGGGAGCTGTTTTTT. It translates to CASSLHSGGAAGELFF. The chain is built from TRBV7-2 and TRBJ2-2; 11 bases align to TRBD2. Germline CDR1 SGHTA, CDR2 FQGNSA. J gave up 6 bases and V 2 bases, and 5 bases lay outside the gene matches. CDR3 size: 16 residues.

V and J are TRBV5-8 and TRBJ1-2; 8 positions agree with TRBD1. Germline values: CDR1 SGHTS, CDR2 YDEGEE. The length of the CDR3 is 15 residues. Unmatched junction bases numbered 8, after V lost 1 base and J lost 6 bases. The CDR3: CASSLNDRGLHGYTF. CDR3 in DNA: TGTGCCAGCAGCTTGAATGACAGGGGTTTGCATGGCTACACCTTC.